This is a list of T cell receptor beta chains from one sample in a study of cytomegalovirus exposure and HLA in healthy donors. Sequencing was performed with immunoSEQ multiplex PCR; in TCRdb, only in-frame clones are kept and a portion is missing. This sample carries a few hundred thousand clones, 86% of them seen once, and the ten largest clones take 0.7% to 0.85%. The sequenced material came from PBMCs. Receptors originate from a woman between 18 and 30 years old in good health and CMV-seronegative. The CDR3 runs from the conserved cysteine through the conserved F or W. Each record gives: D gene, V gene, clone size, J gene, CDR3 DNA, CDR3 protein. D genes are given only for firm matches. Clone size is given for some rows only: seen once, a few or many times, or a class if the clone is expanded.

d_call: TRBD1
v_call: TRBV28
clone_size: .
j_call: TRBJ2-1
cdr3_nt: TGTGCCAGCAGTCGACAGGGCAATGAGCAGTTCTTC
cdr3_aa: CASSRQGNEQFF

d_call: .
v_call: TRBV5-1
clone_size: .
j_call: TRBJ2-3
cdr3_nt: TGCGCCAGCAGCTGGGAGGGGGGACACACAGATACGCAGTATTTT
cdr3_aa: CASSWEGGHTDTQYF

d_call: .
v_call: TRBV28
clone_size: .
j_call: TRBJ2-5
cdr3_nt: TGTGCCAGCAGTTTAGTAAGGGGAGAGACCCAGTACTTC
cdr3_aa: CASSLVRGETQYF

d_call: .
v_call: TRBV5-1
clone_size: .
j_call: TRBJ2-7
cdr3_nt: TGCGCCAGCAAGGGGGAGTACGAGCAGTACTTC
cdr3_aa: CASKGEYEQYF

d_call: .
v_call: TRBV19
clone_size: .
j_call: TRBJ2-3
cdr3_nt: TGTGCCAGTAGTATTCGGGAGCCAGCAGATACGCAGTATTTT
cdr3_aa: CASSIREPADTQYF

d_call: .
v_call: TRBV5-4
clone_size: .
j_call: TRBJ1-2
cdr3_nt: TGTGCCAGCAGCTTCGGCAGGAATGGCTACACCTTC
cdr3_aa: CASSFGRNGYTF

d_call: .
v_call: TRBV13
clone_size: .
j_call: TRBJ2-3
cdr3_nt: TGTGCCAGCAGCTCCTGGACAGGCACAGATACGCAGTATTTT
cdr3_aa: CASSSWTGTDTQYF

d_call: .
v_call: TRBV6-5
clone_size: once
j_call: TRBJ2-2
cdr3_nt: TGTGCCAGCAGGGCAGGGGTCCACACCGGGGAGCTGTTTTTT
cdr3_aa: CASRAGVHTGELFF

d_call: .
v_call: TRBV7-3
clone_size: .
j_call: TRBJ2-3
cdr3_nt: TGTGCCAGCAGCTCGACTAGCACAGATACGCAGTATTTT
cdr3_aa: CASSSTSTDTQYF

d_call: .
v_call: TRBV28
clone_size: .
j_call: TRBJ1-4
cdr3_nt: TGTGCCAGCAGGCTACAGGGTCTAAATGAAAAACTGTTTTTT
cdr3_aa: CASRLQGLNEKLFF

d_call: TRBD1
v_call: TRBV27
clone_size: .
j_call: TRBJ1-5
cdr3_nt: TGTGCCAGCACGGACAGGTATGGTGCGCAGCCCCAGCATTTT
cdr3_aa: CASTDRYGAQPQHF

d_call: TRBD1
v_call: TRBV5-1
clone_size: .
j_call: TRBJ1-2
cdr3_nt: TGCGCCAGCAGCGTGGGACAGGGAGACTATGGCTACACCTTC
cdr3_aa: CASSVGQGDYGYTF

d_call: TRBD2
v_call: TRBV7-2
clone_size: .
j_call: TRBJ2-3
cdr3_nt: TGTGCCAGCAGCTTAGGCTTAGCGGGAGGGAGAGATACGCAGTATTTT
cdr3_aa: CASSLGLAGGRDTQYF

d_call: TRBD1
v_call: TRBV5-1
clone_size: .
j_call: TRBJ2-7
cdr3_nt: TGCGCCAGCAGCTGGACAGGGGACCAGGGCTACGAGCAGTACTTC
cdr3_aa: CASSWTGDQGYEQYF

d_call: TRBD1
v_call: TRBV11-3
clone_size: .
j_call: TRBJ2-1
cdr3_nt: TGTGCCAGCAGCTCGGGACAGGGAGTTACCTACAATGAGCAGTTCTTC
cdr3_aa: CASSSGQGVTYNEQFF

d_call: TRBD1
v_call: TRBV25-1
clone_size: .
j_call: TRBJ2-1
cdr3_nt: TGTGCCAGTCGGACAGGGACAGGGGGCTTCGATGAGCAGTTCTTC
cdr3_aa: CASRTGTGGFDEQFF

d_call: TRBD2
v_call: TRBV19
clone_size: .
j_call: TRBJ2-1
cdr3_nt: TGTGCCAGTAGTAGCCCTAGGACTAGCCTCAATGAGCAGTTCTTC
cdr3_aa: CASSSPRTSLNEQFF

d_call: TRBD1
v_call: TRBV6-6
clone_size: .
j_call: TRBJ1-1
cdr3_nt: TGTGCCAGCTCCCGGGACAGGGGGCGATTGGGGGCTTTCTTT
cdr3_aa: CASSRDRGRLGAFF

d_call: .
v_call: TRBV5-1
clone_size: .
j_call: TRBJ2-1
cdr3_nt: TGCGCCAGCAGCTTGGAGGGGTTAAACAATGAGCAGTTCTTC
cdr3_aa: CASSLEGLNNEQFF

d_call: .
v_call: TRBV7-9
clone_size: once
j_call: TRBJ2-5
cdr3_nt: TGTGCCAGCAGCCCCGAAAATAGCGGCTATAGAGAGACCCAGTACTTC
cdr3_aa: CASSPENSGYRETQYF

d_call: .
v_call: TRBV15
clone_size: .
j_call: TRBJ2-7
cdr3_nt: TGTGCCACCAGCACCCCACTCCCCGCAAACGAGCAGTACTTC
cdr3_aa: CATSTPLPANEQYF

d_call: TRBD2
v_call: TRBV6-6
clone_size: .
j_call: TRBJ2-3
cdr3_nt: TGTGCCAGCAGTTTAGCGGGAGGGCCTGAGACGCAGTATTTT
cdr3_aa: CASSLAGGPETQYF

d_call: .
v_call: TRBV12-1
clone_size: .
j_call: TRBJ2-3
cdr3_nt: TGTGCCAGCAGCTTGATGAGGATCAAGGGGTTGGGCACAGATACGCAGTATTTT
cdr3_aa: CASSLMRIKGLGTDTQYF

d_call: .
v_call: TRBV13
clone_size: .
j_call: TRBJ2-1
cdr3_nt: TGTGCCAGCAGCGAGACAGTTGATGAGCAGTTCTTC
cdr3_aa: CASSETVDEQFF

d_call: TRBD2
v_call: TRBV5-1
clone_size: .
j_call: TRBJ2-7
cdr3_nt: TGCGCCAGCAGCTGGGGACTAGCGGGAGGGGTCTACGAGCAGTACTTC
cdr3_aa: CASSWGLAGGVYEQYF

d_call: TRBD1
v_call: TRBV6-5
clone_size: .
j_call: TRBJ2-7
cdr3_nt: TGTGCCAGCAGTCAGGACAGGACCCTGTACGAGCAGTACTTC
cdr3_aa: CASSQDRTLYEQYF

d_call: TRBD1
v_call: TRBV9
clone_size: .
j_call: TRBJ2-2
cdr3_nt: TGTGCCAGCAGCCGCAGACAGGGGACCGGGGAGCTGTTTTTT
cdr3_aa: CASSRRQGTGELFF

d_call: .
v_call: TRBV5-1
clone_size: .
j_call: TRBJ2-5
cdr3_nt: TGCGCCAGCAGCTTGGGGATAGCAGATAAAGAGACCCAGTACTTC
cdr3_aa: CASSLGIADKETQYF

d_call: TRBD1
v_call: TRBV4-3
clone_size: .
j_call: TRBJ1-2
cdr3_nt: TGCGCCAGCAGCCAAGATTATGGACAGGACTATGGCTACACCTTC
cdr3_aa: CASSQDYGQDYGYTF

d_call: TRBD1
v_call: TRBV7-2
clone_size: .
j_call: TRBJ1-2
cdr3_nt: TGTGCCAGCAGGGAACAGGGGGTTAACACCGGCTACACCTTC
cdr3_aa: CASREQGVNTGYTF

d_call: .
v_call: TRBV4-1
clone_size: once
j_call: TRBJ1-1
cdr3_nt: TGCGCCAGCAGCCAGTCAGGGGTGGGGACTGAAGCTTTCTTT
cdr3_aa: CASSQSGVGTEAFF

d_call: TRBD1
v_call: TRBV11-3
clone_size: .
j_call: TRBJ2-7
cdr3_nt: TGTGCCAGCAGCTCGGGACAGGGGGCCGCCTACGAGCAGTACTTC
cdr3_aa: CASSSGQGAAYEQYF

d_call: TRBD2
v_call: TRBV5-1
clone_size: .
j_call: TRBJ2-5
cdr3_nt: TGCGCCAGCAGGAGACCGGGACTAGCGGGAGTACGGTTAGGAGAGACCCAGTACTTC
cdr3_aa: CASRRPGLAGVRLGETQYF

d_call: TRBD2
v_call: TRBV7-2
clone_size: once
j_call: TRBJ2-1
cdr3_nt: TGTGCCAGCAGCTTACTAGCGGGAGTAGGGAGTGAGCAGTTCTTC
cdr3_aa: CASSLLAGVGSEQFF

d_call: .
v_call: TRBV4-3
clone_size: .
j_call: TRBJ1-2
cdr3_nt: TGCGCCAGCAGCCAAGATATGGCAGTTGTCTATGGCTACACCTTC
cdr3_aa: CASSQDMAVVYGYTF

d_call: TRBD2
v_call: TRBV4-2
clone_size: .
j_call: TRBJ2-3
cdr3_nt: TGTGCCAGCAGCCATAGGACTAGCGGAAGCACAGATACGCAGTATTTT
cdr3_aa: CASSHRTSGSTDTQYF

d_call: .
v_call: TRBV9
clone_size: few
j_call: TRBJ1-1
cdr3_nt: TGTGCCAGCAGTGGTGGAGGAGTTATGAGCACTGAAGCTTTCTTT
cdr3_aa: CASSGGGVMSTEAFF

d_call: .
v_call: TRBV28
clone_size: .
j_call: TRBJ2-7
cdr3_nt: TGTGCCAGCAGTTTTGTCGTCCCCCAGCGGACCTCCTACGAGCAGTACTTC
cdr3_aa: CASSFVVPQRTSYEQYF

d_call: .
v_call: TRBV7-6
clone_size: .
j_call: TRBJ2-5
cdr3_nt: TGTGCCAGCAGCATAGGGACGGACATCCAAGAGACCCAGTACTTC
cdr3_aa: CASSIGTDIQETQYF

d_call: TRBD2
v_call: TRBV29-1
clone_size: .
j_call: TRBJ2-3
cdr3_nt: TGCAGCGTACCGAAGGGTAGCGGGGTCACAGATACGCAGTATTTT
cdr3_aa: CSVPKGSGVTDTQYF

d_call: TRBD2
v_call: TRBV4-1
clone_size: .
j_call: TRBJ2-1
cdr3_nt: TGCGCCAGCAGCCGAGTAGCGGGAGGGGCGGATGAGCAGTTCTTC
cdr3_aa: CASSRVAGGADEQFF

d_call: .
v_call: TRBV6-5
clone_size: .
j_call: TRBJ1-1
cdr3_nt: TGTGCCAGCAGTTACTCGAGGAACACTGAAGCTTTCTTT
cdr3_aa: CASSYSRNTEAFF

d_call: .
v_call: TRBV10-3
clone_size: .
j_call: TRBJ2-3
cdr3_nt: TGTGCCATCAGTGAGTCGATGAGAGATACGCAGTATTTT
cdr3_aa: CAISESMRDTQYF

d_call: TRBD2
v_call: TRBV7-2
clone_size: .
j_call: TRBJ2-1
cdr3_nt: TGTGCCAGCAGTTACCGGACTAGCGCCCCGGACGAGCAGTTCTTC
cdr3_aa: CASSYRTSAPDEQFF

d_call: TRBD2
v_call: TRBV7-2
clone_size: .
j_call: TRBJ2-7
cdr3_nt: TGTGCCAGCAGCTCGCGCGGGGGGCCCTACGAGCAGTACTTC
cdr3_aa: CASSSRGGPYEQYF

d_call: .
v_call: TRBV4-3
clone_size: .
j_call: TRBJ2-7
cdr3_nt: TGCGCCAGCAGCCAAGAGCACAGGCTTGCCCCCTACGAGCAGTACTTC
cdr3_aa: CASSQEHRLAPYEQYF

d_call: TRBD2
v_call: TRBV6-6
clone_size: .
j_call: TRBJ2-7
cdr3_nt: TGTGCCAGCAGTACGGGACTAGCGTCATCCTACGAGCAGTACTTC
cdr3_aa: CASSTGLASSYEQYF

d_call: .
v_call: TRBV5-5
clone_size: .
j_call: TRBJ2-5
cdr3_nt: TGTGCCAGCAGCTTGGGTCGAGCCTTACCAAACCAAGAGACCCAGTACTTC
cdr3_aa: CASSLGRALPNQETQYF

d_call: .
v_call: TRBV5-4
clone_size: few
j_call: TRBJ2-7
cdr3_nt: TGTGCCAGCAGCCCCTCTCTCGGCTCCTACGAGCAGTACTTC
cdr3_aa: CASSPSLGSYEQYF

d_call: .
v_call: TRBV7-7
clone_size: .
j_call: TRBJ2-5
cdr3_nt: TGTGCCAGCAGCTTTTCTCCCCCGGCGGGTCAAGAGACCCAGTACTTC
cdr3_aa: CASSFSPPAGQETQYF

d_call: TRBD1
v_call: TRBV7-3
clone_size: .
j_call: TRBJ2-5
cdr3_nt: TGTGCCAGCAGCCCCCGACAGGGGGGGACCCAGTACTTC
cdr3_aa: CASSPRQGGTQYF

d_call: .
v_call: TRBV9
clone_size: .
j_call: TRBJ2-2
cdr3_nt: TGTGCCAGCAGCGTATCAACAAACACCGGGGAGCTGTTTTTT
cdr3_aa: CASSVSTNTGELFF